The 30 T cell receptor beta chains below all came from one sample that was sequenced in a study of identical twins. Via MiXCR, TCRdb re-called the 5' RACE reads, giving one row per CDR3 protein. The sample yields a few hundred thousand distinct CDR3 sequences, 9.6% seen once. The same sample was also used in a study of yellow fever vaccine responses in identical twins.

Input material: PBMCs. Receptor source: a woman aged 18-29 years in good health.

Only a few counts were recorded for this clonotype. J is TRBJ2-5 and V is TRBV5-6, with no clear D. The CDR3 is made up of 15 amino acids. From germline, CDR1 is SGHDT and CDR2 YYEEEE. Trimming cost V 1 base and J 2 bases, with 12 bases left between them. The CDR3 DNA sequence: TGTGCCAGCAGCTTGATACGGACGCCGCAAGAGACCCAGTACTTC. It is translated as CASSLIRTPQETQYF.

There are a few counts of this clonotype. The V gene is TRBV9, the J gene TRBJ2-7; D might be TRBD2 (7 bases). Germline values: CDR1 SGDLS, CDR2 YYNGEE. V shed 0 bases and J shed 6 bases, with 13 bases lying between them. This CDR3 contains 14 residues. The DNA for the CDR3 is TGTGCCAGCAGCGTAGAAGGGGGGGCGACCGAGCAGTACTTC. Translated: CASSVEGGATEQYF.

This clonotype was seen a handful of times. The chain couples TRBV15 to TRBJ2-6, with no clear D. Germline V gene lookup returns CDR1 LNHNV and CDR2 YYDKDF (reference sequence). V was pared by 0 bases and J by 0 bases, with 6 bases between. The CDR3 is 16 amino acids. The CDR3 loop is CATSRDSISGANVLTF. The CDR3 coding sequence is TGTGCCACCAGCAGAGATTCGATCTCTGGGGCCAACGTCCTGACTTTC.

This clonotype was seen repeatedly, ten times or more. The genes are TRBV4-3 and TRBJ2-1; weak D call: TRBD2 (6 bases). CDR3 length: 17 residues. CDR1 and CDR2 (germline): LGHNA, YSLEER. Trimming left V 0 bases short and J 3 bases short, with 15 bases between. CDR3 amino acids: CASSQDFMGGHYNEQFF. CDR3 DNA sequence: TGCGCCAGCAGCCAAGATTTTATGGGGGGTCACTACAATGAGCAGTTCTTC.

This chain links TRBV3-1 with TRBJ2-5, with 8 bases identical to TRBD2. CDR1 is LGHDT, CDR2 YNNKEL, per germline (reference sequence). The CDR3 spans 16 residues. V shed 1 base, J shed 4 bases, and the junction held 8 bases outside the gene matches. CDR3 sequence (DNA): TGTGCCAGCAGCCAAGTGATGACTAGCGAGAGAGAGACCCAGTACTTC. This sequence encodes CASSQVMTSERETQYF.

This clonotype was seen a few times. The chain couples TRBV12-3 or TRBV12-4 to TRBJ1-3; D unresolved. This CDR3 is built from 16 residues. V was cut by 0 bases and J by 2 bases, with 11 bases left in between. The CDR3 coding sequence is TGTGCCAGCAGTTTAGCCTGGAGTAGCCCTGGAAACACCATATATTTT. Translating it yields CASSLAWSSPGNTIYF.

This sequence joins TRBV27 and TRBJ2-3; D is perhaps TRBD1 or TRBD2 (6 bases each). The CDR3 is made up of 17 amino acids. Germline loops: CDR1 MNHEY, CDR2 SMNVEV (reference sequence). Trimming pared 3 bases from V and 0 bases from J, leaving 16 bases between. The CDR3 bases are TGTGCCAGCAGTTTGAGCCTCTGGGGGGCTAGCACAGATACGCAGTATTTT. Residues: CASSLSLWGASTDTQYF.

The sample holds many counts of this clonotype. The chain uses TRBV12-3 or TRBV12-4 and TRBJ2-7, with D tentatively TRBD1 or TRBD2 (5 bases each). V was pared by 7 bases and J by 2 bases, with 9 bases between. CDR3 length: 12 amino acids. The CDR3 DNA is TGTGCCAGCAAGGGACCAACCTACGAGCAGTACTTC. Translated: CASKGPTYEQYF.

This clonotype was seen a few times. The chain carries TRBV3-1 and TRBJ2-7; 11 nucleotides agree with TRBD1. Germline lookup yields CDR1 LGHDT and CDR2 YNNKEL (reference sequence). This CDR3 is 15 amino acids long. With 4 bases clipped from V and 5 bases from J, the junction kept 7 bases outside the gene matches. CDR3 in DNA: TGTGCCAGCAGCCGGACAGGGGGCGCAACGAACGAGCAGTACTTC. This sequence encodes CASSRTGGATNEQYF.

This clonotype was detected ten times or more. The rearrangement uses TRBV7-9 and TRBJ2-5; TRBD1 might be the D (6 bases). V was pared by 1 base and J by 3 bases, with 12 bases between. This CDR3 has 15 residues. CDR1 is SEHNR, CDR2 FQNEAQ, per germline (reference sequence). The CDR3 protein is CASSLVGGTEETQYF. The DNA of the CDR3 is TGTGCCAGCAGCTTAGTAGGGGGTACAGAAGAGACCCAGTACTTC.

The sample holds many counts of this clonotype. This chain links TRBV4-3 with TRBJ2-1, with TRBD2 matching 8 bases. The CDR3 extends over 16 amino acids. V was pared by 4 bases and J by 7 bases, with 12 bases of the junction left unmatched. The germline V gene encodes CDR1 LGHNA and CDR2 YSLEER. The CDR3 coding sequence is TGCGCCAGCAGCCCAGGCCCAGCGGGAGATGGTAATGAGCAGTTCTTC. Amino acid sequence: CASSPGPAGDGNEQFF.

This clonotype turned up a few times. The chain uses TRBV25-1 and TRBJ2-7; TRBD1 matches 7 bases. In germline, CDR1 is MGHDK, CDR2 SYGVNS. The length of the CDR3 is 14 residues. V dropped 3 bases and J dropped 4; count of bases not matched to a gene: 6. The CDR3 DNA is TGTGCCAGCAGTGACCGACAGGGTCAGTACGAGCAGTACTTC. Translated, it gives CASSDRQGQYEQYF.

This clonotype was seen at least ten times. The rearrangement links TRBV6-4 to TRBJ2-1; maybe TRBD2 (6 bases). Trimming took 5 bases from V and 4 from J, leaving 15 bases between them. The CDR3 spans 15 residues. Germline values: CDR1 MRHNA, CDR2 SNTAGT. The CDR3 loop reads CASSPRLVSYNEQFF. In nucleotides, the CDR3 is TGTGCCAGCAGTCCCCGACTAGTATCTTACAATGAGCAGTTCTTC.

This sequence joins TRBV2 and TRBJ1-2, with no clear D. The CDR3 is 16 residues long. The germline CDR1 and CDR2 sequences are SNHLY and FYNNEI. V shed 2 bases and J shed 8 bases, with 21 bases lying between them. The CDR3 DNA is TGTGCCAGCAGTGAAACCCCGGCCCTTTCATCTGGGGGCTACACCTTC. Its protein product is CASSETPALSSGGYTF.

About this clonotype: The germline gene is not matched at one end of the junction; a read error may be the cause. The chain uses TRBV14 and TRBJ2-5; 9 nucleotides agree with TRBD1. The CDR3 totals 15 residues. The germline V gene encodes CDR1 SGHDN and CDR2 FVKESK. The CDR3 reads CAGSPHTGTGFAQYF. DNA of the CDR3: TGTGCCGGCAGCCCACATACCGGGACAGGGTTTGCCCAGTACTTC.

The CDR3 loop is CSVEGAPSTDTQYF. CDR3 sequence (DNA): TGCAGTGTCGAGGGGGCTCCTAGCACAGATACGCAGTATTTT. V gene TRBV20-1 combines with J gene TRBJ2-3; 7 bases align to TRBD1. The germline gives CDR1 DFQATT, CDR2 SNEGSKA (reference sequence). V shed 7 bases and J 0 bases; nucleotides not matched to a gene: 7. The CDR3 contains 14 residues.

There are a few counts of this clonotype. This chain links TRBV12-5 with TRBJ2-1; D not certain. The V gene lost 2 bases and the J gene lost 6 bases, with 2 bases spanning the gap. Germline CDR1 LGHNT, CDR2 FRNRAP. This CDR3 contains 11 residues. The DNA of the CDR3 is TGTGCTAGTGGTTTGCTCAATGAGCAGTTCTTC. It codes for CASGLLNEQFF.

This clonotype was seen repeatedly, ten times or more. The V and J genes are TRBV20-1 and TRBJ1-5; D is possibly TRBD1 (6 bases). Germline CDR1 DFQATT, CDR2 SNEGSKA (reference sequence). CDR3 size: 13 residues. Trimming removed 6 bases from V and 4 bases from J, with 13 bases in between. The CDR3 DNA sequence: TGCAGTGCCCCCCGGGGGCCAAATCAGCCCCAGCATTTT. Translated, it gives CSAPRGPNQPQHF.

This clonotype came up a few times. The chain is built from TRBV2 and TRBJ1-2; D is possibly TRBD1 (5 bases). The CDR3 covers 16 residues. In germline, CDR1 is SNHLY, CDR2 FYNNEI. With 3 bases removed from V and 3 bases from J, the gap between germline ends came to 17 bases. As DNA, the CDR3 is TGTGCCAGCAGTGACCTACAGGTCCCCACTGACTATGGCTACACCTTC. Translation: CASSDLQVPTDYGYTF.

Only a few counts were recorded for this clonotype. The chain uses TRBV19 and TRBJ2-3; 7 bases agree with TRBD2. This CDR3 region has 15 residues. CDR1 and CDR2 (germline): LNHDA, SQIVND (reference sequence). V trimming: 10 bases; J trimming: 4 bases; junction bases outside the gene matches: 14. The DNA of the CDR3 is TGTGCCACCCGCGAGGCGGGAGTTCCCTCAGATACGCAGTATTTT. Amino acids: CATREAGVPSDTQYF.

This clonotype was seen many times. The chain recombines TRBV12-3 or TRBV12-4 with TRBJ1-1; TRBD1 agrees at 9 bases. This CDR3 has 14 amino acids. Trimming at V came to 5 bases and at J to 1 base, leaving 2 bases not matched to a gene. CDR3 in DNA: TGTGCCAGCAGTCCGGGACAGGGGAACACTGAAGCTTTCTTT. As protein: CASSPGQGNTEAFF.

This clonotype was seen at least ten times. V usage is TRBV7-9 and J usage is TRBJ2-1; TRBD2 aligns across 11 bases. Germline V gene data show CDR1 as SEHNR and CDR2 as FQNEAQ (reference sequence). With 6 bases clipped from V and 4 bases from J, the junction kept 5 bases outside the gene matches. CDR3 length: 15 amino acids. CDR3 in amino acids: CASRRLAGPYNEQFF. The CDR3 region has the DNA TGTGCCAGCAGACGACTAGCGGGACCTTACAATGAGCAGTTCTTC.

There are a few counts of this clonotype. J is TRBJ2-5 and V is TRBV27; 9 bases line up with TRBD2. Trimming at V came to 4 bases and at J to 3 bases, leaving 3 bases not matched to a gene. Germline CDR1 and CDR2: MNHEY and SMNVEV (reference sequence). There are 14 residues in the CDR3. Here the CDR3 reads CASSSRLAEETQYF. The CDR3 coding sequence is TGTGCCAGCAGTTCCCGACTAGCGGAAGAGACCCAGTACTTC.

This clonotype was seen at least ten times. This chain connects TRBV28 to TRBJ2-3; tentatively, D is TRBD1 or TRBD2 (5 bases each). The CDR3 sequence is 15 residues long. The V end was cut by 3 bases, the J end by 4 bases, with 14 bases between. From germline, CDR1 is MDHEN and CDR2 SYDVKM. CDR3 coding DNA: TGTGCCAGCAGTTTCGGTGCAGGGAGAGCAGATACGCAGTATTTT. This codes for CASSFGAGRADTQYF.

This chain links TRBV6-5 with TRBJ2-1; 10 bases line up with TRBD2. The CDR3 is 18 amino acids. Trimming removed 0 bases from V and 5 bases from J; junction bases left unmatched: 10. Germline V gives CDR1 MNHEY, CDR2 SVGAGI. The CDR3 region has the DNA TGTGCCAGCAGTTACTCGTGGGCAATAGCGGGGGGAGACAATGAGCAGTTCTTC. This translates into CASSYSWAIAGGDNEQFF.

A few counts support this clonotype. The chain employs TRBV5-1 and TRBJ2-3; TRBD2 matches at 11 bases. CDR1 is SGHRS and CDR2 is YFSETQ in the germline V gene. V lost 3 bases and J lost 0; bases outside the gene matches: 9. This CDR3 has 18 residues. CDR3 sequence (DNA): TGCGCCAGCAGCTCCCCTGTCTTAGCGGGGGGGAGCACAGATACGCAGTATTTT. Translation gives CASSSPVLAGGSTDTQYF.

This clonotype was observed many times. J is TRBJ2-3 and V is TRBV29-1; D might be TRBD2 (6 bases). Germline V gene data show CDR1 as SQVTM and CDR2 as ANQGSEA. The ends were cut back, 1 base at V and 2 bases at J, with 16 bases in the middle. The CDR3 runs to 16 residues. The CDR3 spells CSVEGVRGWDTDTQYF. CDR3 coding DNA: TGCAGCGTTGAAGGTGTTCGGGGGTGGGACACAGATACGCAGTATTTT.

Only a few counts were recorded for this clonotype. V gene TRBV4-1 combines with J gene TRBJ2-7, with 7 bases fitting TRBD1. The germline V gene has CDR1 MGHRA and CDR2 YSYEKL. The J segment lost 3 bases and the V segment lost 0 bases, leaving 11 bases of the junction unmatched. This CDR3 is built from 17 residues. The CDR3 spells CASSQDSRDSGFYEQYF. The DNA for the CDR3 is TGCGCCAGCAGCCAAGACTCTCGGGACAGTGGCTTCTACGAGCAGTACTTC.

The chain has TRBV2 and TRBJ2-7; D ambiguous. The CDR3 has 14 amino acids. The V end lost 9 bases, the J end lost 0 bases, and 15 bases lay between the germline ends. Germline loops: CDR1 SNHLY, CDR2 FYNNEI. The CDR3 coding sequence is TGTGCCAGTACCCTACGTGGAAGCTCCTACGAGCAGTACTTC. Translated, it gives CASTLRGSSYEQYF.

The J gene is TRBJ1-1, the V gene TRBV29-1; D is perhaps TRBD1 (5 bases). Germline CDR1 SQVTM, CDR2 ANQGSEA. This CDR3 spans 12 amino acids. The V end lost 7 bases, the J end lost 3 bases, and 12 bases lay between the germline ends. As DNA, the CDR3 is TGCAGCGCCGCACGGGACTACACTGAAGCTTTCTTT. As protein: CSAARDYTEAFF.